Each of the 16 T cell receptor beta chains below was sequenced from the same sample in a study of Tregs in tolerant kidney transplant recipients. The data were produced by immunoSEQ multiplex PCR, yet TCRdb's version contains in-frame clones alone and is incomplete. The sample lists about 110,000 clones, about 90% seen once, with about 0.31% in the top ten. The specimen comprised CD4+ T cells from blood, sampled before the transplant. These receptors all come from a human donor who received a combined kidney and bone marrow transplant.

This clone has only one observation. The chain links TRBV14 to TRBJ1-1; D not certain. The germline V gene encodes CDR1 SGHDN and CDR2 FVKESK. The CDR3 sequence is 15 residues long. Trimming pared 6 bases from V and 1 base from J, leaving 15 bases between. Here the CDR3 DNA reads TGTGCCAGCAGTCGGGGTTTATTGCAGAACACTGAAGCTTTCTTT. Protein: CASSRGLLQNTEAFF.

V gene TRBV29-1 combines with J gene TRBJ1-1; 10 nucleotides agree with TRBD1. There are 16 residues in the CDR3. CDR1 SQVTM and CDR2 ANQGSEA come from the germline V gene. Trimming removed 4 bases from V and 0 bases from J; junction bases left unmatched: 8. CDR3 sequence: CSVGPTGGAVNTEAFF. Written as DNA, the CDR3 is TGCAGCGTTGGACCGACAGGGGGCGCGGTGAACACTGAAGCTTTCTTT.

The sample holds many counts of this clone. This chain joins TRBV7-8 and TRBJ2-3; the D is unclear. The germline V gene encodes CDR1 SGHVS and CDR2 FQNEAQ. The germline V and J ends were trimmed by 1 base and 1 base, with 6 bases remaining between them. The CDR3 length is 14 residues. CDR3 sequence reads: CASSLGLGTDTQYF. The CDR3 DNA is TGTGCCAGCAGCTTAGGTCTCGGCACAGATACGCAGTATTTT. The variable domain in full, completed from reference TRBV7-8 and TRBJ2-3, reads GAGVSQSPRYKVAKRGQDVALRCDPISGHVSLFWYQQALGQGPEFLTYFQNEAQLDKSGLPSDRFFAERPEGSVSTLKIQRTQQEDSAVYLCASSLGLGTDTQYFGPGTRLTVL.

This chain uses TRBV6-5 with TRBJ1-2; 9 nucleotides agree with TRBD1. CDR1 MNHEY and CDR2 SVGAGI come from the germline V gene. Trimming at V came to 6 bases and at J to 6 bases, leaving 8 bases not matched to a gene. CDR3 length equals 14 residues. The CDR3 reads CASSRGQGSHGYTF. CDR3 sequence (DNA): TGTGCCAGCAGCCGCGGACAGGGGAGTCATGGCTACACCTTC.

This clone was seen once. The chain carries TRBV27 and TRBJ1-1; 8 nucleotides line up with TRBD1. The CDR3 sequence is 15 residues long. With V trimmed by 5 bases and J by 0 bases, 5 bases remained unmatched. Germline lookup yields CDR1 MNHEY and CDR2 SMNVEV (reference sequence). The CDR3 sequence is CASSENRGVNTEAFF. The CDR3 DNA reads TGTGCCAGCAGTGAAAACAGGGGGGTGAACACTGAAGCTTTCTTT.

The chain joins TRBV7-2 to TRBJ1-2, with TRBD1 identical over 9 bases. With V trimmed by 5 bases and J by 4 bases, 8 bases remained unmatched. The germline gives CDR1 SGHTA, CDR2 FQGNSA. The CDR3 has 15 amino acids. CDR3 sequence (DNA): TGTGCCAGCAGCCGGCCGGACAGGGGCGGCTATGGCTACACCTTC. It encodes CASSRPDRGGYGYTF.

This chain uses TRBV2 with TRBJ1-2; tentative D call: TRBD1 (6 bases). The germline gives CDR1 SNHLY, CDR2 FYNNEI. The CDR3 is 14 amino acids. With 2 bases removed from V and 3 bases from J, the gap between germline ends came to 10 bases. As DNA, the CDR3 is TGTGCCAGCAGTGAACAGGGGACGTACTATGGCTACACCTTC. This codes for CASSEQGTYYGYTF.

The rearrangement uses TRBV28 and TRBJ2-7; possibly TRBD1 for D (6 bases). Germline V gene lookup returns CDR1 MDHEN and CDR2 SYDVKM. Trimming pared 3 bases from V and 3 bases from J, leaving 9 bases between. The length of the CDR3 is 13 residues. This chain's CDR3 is CASSLTRGYEQYF. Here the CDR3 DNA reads TGTGCCAGCAGTTTGACCAGGGGCTACGAGCAGTACTTC. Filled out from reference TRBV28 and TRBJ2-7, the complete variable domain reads DVKVTQSSRYLVKRTGEKVFLECVQDMDHENMFWYRQDPGLGLRLIYFSYDVKMKEKGDIPEGYSVSREKKERFSLILESASTNQTSMYLCASSLTRGYEQYFGPGTRLTVT.

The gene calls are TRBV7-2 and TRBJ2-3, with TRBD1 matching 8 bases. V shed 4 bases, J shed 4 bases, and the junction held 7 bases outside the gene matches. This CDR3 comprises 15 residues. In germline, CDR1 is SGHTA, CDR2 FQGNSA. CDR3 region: CASSSQGASPDTQYF. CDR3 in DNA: TGTGCCAGCAGCTCCCAGGGGGCATCTCCAGATACGCAGTATTTT.

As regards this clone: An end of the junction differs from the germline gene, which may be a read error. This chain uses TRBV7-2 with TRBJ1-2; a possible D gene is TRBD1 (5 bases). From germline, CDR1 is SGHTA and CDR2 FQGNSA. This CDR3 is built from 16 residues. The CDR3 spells CVSSPRSEARDGGYTF. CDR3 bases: TGTGTCAGCAGCCCCCGAAGTGAGGCCAGGGATGGTGGCTACACCTTC. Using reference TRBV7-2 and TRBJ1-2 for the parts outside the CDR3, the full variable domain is GAGVSQSPSNKVTEKGKDVELRCDPISGHTALYWYRQSLGQGLEFLIYFQGNSAPDKSGLPSDRFSAERTGGSVSTLTIQRTQQEDSAVYLCVSSPRSEARDGGYTFGSGTRLTVV.

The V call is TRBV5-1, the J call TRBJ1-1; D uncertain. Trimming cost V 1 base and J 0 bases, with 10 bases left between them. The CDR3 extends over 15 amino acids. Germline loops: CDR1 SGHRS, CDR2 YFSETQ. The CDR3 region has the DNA TGCGCCAGCAGCTTGTCAACATATATGAACACTGAAGCTTTCTTT. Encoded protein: CASSLSTYMNTEAFF. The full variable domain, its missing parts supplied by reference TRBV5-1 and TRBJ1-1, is KAGVTQTPRYLIKTRGQQVTLSCSPISGHRSVSWYQQTPGQGLQFLFEYFSETQRNKGNFPGRFSGRQFSNSRSEMNVSTLELGDSALYLCASSLSTYMNTEAFFGQGTRLTVV.

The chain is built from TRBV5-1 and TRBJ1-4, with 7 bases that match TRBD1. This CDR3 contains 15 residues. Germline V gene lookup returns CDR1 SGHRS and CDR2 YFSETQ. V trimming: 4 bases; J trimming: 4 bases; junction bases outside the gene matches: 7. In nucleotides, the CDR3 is TGCGCCAGCAGCCACGAATCAGGGGGTAATGAAAAACTGTTTTTT. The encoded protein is CASSHESGGNEKLFF.

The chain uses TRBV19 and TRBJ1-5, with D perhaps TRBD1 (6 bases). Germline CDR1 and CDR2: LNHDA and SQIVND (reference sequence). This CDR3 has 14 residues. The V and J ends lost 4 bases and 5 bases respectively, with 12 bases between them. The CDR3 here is CASSSTGKDQPQHF. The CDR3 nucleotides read TGTGCCAGTAGTAGTACAGGGAAGGATCAGCCCCAGCATTTT.

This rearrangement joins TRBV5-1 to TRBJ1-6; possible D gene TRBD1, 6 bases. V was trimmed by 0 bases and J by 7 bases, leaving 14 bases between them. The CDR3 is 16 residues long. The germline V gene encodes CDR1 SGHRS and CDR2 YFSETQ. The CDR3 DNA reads TGCGCCAGCAGCTTGGGATTAGGGCAGGGGAATTCACCCCTCCACTTT. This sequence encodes CASSLGLGQGNSPLHF.

In DNA form, the CDR3 reads TGCGCCAGCAGCCATGAGGGTAGCGGGGGAAACCTAGCCAAAAACATTCAGTACTTC. Protein: CASSHEGSGGNLAKNIQYF. This rearrangement joins TRBV4-1 to TRBJ2-4, with 9 bases identical to TRBD2. After removal of 3 bases from V and 0 bases from J, the junction contained 12 bases not matched to a gene. Germline-derived CDR1 and CDR2 are MGHRA and YSYEKL. The CDR3 sequence is 19 residues long.

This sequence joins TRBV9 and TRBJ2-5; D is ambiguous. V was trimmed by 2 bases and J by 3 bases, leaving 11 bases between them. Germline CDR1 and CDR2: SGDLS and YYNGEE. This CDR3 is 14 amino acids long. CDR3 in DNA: TGTGCCAGCAGCGTCTCAGTATCCAAAGAGACCCAGTACTTC. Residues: CASSVSVSKETQYF.